Listed here are 12 T cell receptor beta chains from one sample, sequenced in a study of TIL therapy for anti-PD-1-resistant metastatic lung cancer. Documented time point: pre-treatment sample, taken before nivolumab and TIL therapy. The immunoSEQ assay was v3. Sequencing was performed with immunoSEQ multiplex PCR; in TCRdb, only in-frame clones are kept and a portion is missing. This sample has 55,000 to 60,000 clones, with less than 85% found just once. The sequenced sample was blood, obtained at baseline. Source of these receptors: a person between 30 and 79 years old with non-small cell lung cancer.

V gene TRBV7-9 combines with J gene TRBJ2-7, with TRBD2 identical over 8 bases. Losses at the gene ends were 4 bases for V and 4 bases for J; bases not matched to a gene: 9. The CDR3 contains 15 residues. From germline, CDR1 is SEHNR and CDR2 FQNEAQ (reference sequence). The CDR3: CASSSQGSGNYEQYF. CDR3 DNA sequence: TGTGCCAGCAGCTCCCAGGGTAGCGGGAATTACGAGCAGTACTTC.

This clone was observed a few times. V and J are TRBV28 and TRBJ1-6; 7 positions agree with TRBD1. J lost 13 bases, V lost 6 bases, and 12 bases had no gene match. CDR3 length: 14 amino acids. Germline V gives CDR1 MDHEN, CDR2 SYDVKM. The CDR3 spells CASRDRASHPPLHF. The CDR3 DNA follows: TGTGCCAGCAGAGACAGGGCCTCCCATCCCCCCCTCCACTTT.

This clone occurred a few times. The chain employs TRBV6-5 and TRBJ2-4; 7 nucleotides match TRBD1. The CDR3 runs to 14 residues. V dropped 6 bases and J dropped 0; count of bases not matched to a gene: 2. CDR1 and CDR2 (germline): MNHEY, SVGAGI. CDR3 residues: CASRRQGAKNIQYF. The CDR3 coding sequence is TGTGCCAGCAGAAGACAGGGAGCCAAAAACATTCAGTACTTC.

The chain is built from TRBV5-6 and TRBJ2-5; unclear D gene. Trimming took 4 bases from V and 3 from J, leaving 13 bases between them. Germline CDR1 is SGHDT and CDR2 is YYEEEE. This CDR3 comprises 14 residues. The chain's CDR3 is CASSPTYSKETQYF. Written as DNA, the CDR3 is TGTGCCAGCAGCCCTACGTATAGTAAAGAGACCCAGTACTTC.

The V and J genes are TRBV7-2 and TRBJ2-7; D may be TRBD2 (6 bases). Germline V gene sequence: CDR1 SGHTA, CDR2 FQGNSA. V lost 1 base and J lost 3, with 13 bases in between. The CDR3 sequence is 15 residues long. CDR3 bases: TGTGCCAGCAGCTTAGATACGGGGGTCTACTACGAGCAGTACTTC. It codes for CASSLDTGVYYEQYF.

The chain uses TRBV7-2 and TRBJ2-1, with 7 bases aligning to TRBD2. After removal of 0 bases from V and 2 bases from J, the junction contained 7 bases not matched to a gene. The germline V gene has CDR1 SGHTA and CDR2 FQGNSA. CDR3 length equals 17 residues. CDR3 bases: TGTGCCAGCAGCTTAGCTAACGCGGGAGCGGCCTACAATGAGCAGTTCTTC. Residues: CASSLANAGAAYNEQFF.

V usage is TRBV5-1 and J usage is TRBJ1-1; 7 bases are a match to TRBD1. This CDR3 spans 16 amino acids. J lost 2 bases, V lost 6 bases, and 13 bases had no gene match. Germline CDR1 SGHRS, CDR2 YFSETQ. The CDR3 bases are TGCGCCAGCAACCTAGGGGGCGGTTTAAGTAACACTGAAGCTTTCTTT. Its translation: CASNLGGGLSNTEAFF.

J is TRBJ1-1 and V is TRBV30, with D possibly being TRBD1 (6 bases). Looked up from germline, CDR1 is GTSNPN and CDR2 is SVGIG (reference sequence). This CDR3 has 13 residues. The germline V and J ends were trimmed by 3 bases and 5 bases, with 13 bases remaining between them. The CDR3 protein is CAWRPTGGTEAFF. The CDR3 DNA reads TGTGCCTGGAGGCCGACAGGAGGTACTGAAGCTTTCTTT.

The chain recombines TRBV5-1 with TRBJ1-5; TRBD1 is a possible D gene (5 bases). CDR1 is SGHRS, CDR2 YFSETQ, per germline. CDR3 size: 15 residues. Trimming removed 0 bases at V and 1 base at J, with 8 bases between. This CDR3 is CASSLAGDSNQPQHF. The CDR3 nucleotides are TGCGCCAGCAGCTTGGCGGGGGACAGCAATCAGCCCCAGCATTTT.

This chain connects TRBV9 to TRBJ2-1; D perhaps matches TRBD2 (6 bases). Trimming took off 4 bases at V and 4 bases at J, with 18 bases between the two ends. The CDR3 length is 16 residues. The V gene's germline CDR1 is SGDLS and CDR2 YYNGEE. This chain's CDR3 is CASSPRGGSFYNEQFF. The CDR3 nucleotides are TGTGCCAGCAGCCCGCGGGGCGGATCCTTTTACAATGAGCAGTTCTTC.

The chain joins TRBV5-1 to TRBJ2-7, with 9 bases that match TRBD1. Germline lookup yields CDR1 SGHRS and CDR2 YFSETQ. V dropped 0 bases and J dropped 3; count of bases not matched to a gene: 16. This CDR3 contains 19 residues. The CDR3 region has the DNA TGCGCCAGCAGCTTGGAGGTCGGGACAGGGAATCTCCTGGTCTACGAGCAGTACTTC. Its protein is CASSLEVGTGNLLVYEQYF.

J is TRBJ1-5 and V is TRBV4-3; D not resolved. Germline CDR1 reads LGHNA; CDR2 reads YSLEER. The CDR3 is 14 residues long. The V end was cut by 1 base, the J end by 4 bases, with 8 bases between. This CDR3 is CASSQGRENQPQHF. As DNA, the CDR3 is TGCGCCAGCAGCCAAGGAAGAGAGAATCAGCCCCAGCATTTT.